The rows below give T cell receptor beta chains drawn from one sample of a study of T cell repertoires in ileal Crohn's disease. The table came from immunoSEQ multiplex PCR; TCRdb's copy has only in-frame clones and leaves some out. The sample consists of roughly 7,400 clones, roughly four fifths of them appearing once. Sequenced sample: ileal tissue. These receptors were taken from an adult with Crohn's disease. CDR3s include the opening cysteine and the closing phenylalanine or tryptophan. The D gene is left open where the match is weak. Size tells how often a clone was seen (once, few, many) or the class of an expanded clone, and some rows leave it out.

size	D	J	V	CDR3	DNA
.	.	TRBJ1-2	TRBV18	CASSLGDNYGYTF	TGTGCCAGCTCCCTAGGGGATAACTATGGCTACACCTTC
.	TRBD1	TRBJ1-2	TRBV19	CASSTDRDVDGYTF	TGTGCCAGTAGCACGGACAGGGATGTGGATGGCTACACCTTC
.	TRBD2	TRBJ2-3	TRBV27	CASRYTSVNTDTQYF	TGTGCCAGCAGATACACTAGCGTAAACACAGATACGCAGTATTTT
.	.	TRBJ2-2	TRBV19	CASGIGGGGGELFF	TGTGCCAGTGGTATTGGAGGGGGCGGCGGGGAGCTGTTTTTT
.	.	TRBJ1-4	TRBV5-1	CASSSLTGEKLFF	TGCGCCAGCAGCTCGTTAACAGGTGAAAAACTGTTTTTT
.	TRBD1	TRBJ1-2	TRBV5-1	CASSSTGTYGYTF	TGCGCCAGCAGCTCGACAGGGACCTACGGCTACACCTTC
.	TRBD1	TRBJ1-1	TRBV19	CASYDRVTEAFF	TGTGCCAGCTATGACAGGGTGACTGAAGCTTTCTTT
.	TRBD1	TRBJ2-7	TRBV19	CASRRNLRDRVSEQYF	TGTGCCAGTAGGCGCAACCTCCGGGACAGGGTGAGCGAGCAGTACTTC
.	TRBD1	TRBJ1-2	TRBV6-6	CASTLQGANYGYTF	TGTGCCAGCACGTTACAGGGGGCTAACTATGGCTACACCTTC
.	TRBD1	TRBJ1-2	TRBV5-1	CASSLRGQGEPMDYGYTF	TGCGCCAGCAGCTTGCGGGGACAGGGGGAACCCATGGACTATGGCTACACCTTC
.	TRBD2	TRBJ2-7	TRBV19	CASSIQTSGRAGEQYF	TGTGCCAGTAGTATCCAGACTAGCGGGAGGGCCGGCGAGCAGTACTTC
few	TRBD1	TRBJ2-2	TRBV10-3	CAIRPRTGGGRTGELFF	TGTGCCATCAGGCCCCGGACAGGGGGCGGGAGAACCGGGGAGCTGTTTTTT
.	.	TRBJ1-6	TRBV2	CASSERSPAAYNSPLHF	TGTGCCAGCAGTGAAAGGTCCCCGGCGGCGTATAATTCACCCCTCCACTTT
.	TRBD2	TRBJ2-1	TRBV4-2	CASSQLTRGRDYNEQFF	TGTGCCAGCAGCCAATTGACTCGCGGGAGGGACTACAATGAGCAGTTCTTC
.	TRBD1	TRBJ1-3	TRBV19	CATGQGRGNTIYF	TGTGCCACCGGACAGGGGCGAGGAAACACCATATATTTT
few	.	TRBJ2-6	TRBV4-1	CASSQDEGAGANVLTF	TGCGCCAGCAGCCAAGATGAGGGGGCTGGGGCCAACGTCCTGACTTTC
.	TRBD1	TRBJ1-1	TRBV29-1	CSVEPLQGGTEAFF	TGCAGCGTTGAACCCCTCCAGGGGGGCACTGAAGCTTTCTTT
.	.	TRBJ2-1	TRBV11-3	CASSLGGGGGSYNEQFF	TGTGCCAGCAGCTTAGGGGGCGGCGGAGGGTCCTACAATGAGCAGTTCTTC